These T cell receptor beta chains were read from a single sample in a study of blood T cells in healthy people across ages. MiXCR, applied by TCRdb to the 5' RACE reads, yields one record per CDR3 protein. The sample includes around 1.1 million distinct CDR3 sequences, approximately 38% seen only once; the top ten take around 12%. Source material: blood. Receptors were obtained from a man between 18 and 29 years old in good health. Each CDR3 is given with its conserved first and last residue. Fields, in order: V gene, clone size, D gene, J gene, CDR3 protein, CDR3 DNA. D genes are given only for firm matches. A clone size is listed for some rows: how often the clone was seen (once, few, many), or a class if it is expanded.

>TRBV20-1|-|TRBD2|TRBJ2-1
CSARGLAGVPNEQFF
TGCAGTGCTAGAGGGCTAGCGGGGGTCCCCAATGAGCAGTTCTTC
>TRBV29-1|-|TRBD1|TRBJ2-2
CSVETWTGGNTGELFF
TGCAGCGTGGAAACTTGGACAGGGGGCAACACCGGGGAGCTGTTTTTT
>TRBV20-1|-|-|TRBJ1-5
CSARGGRENQPQHF
TGCAGTGCTAGGGGGGGCAGGGAAAATCAGCCCCAGCATTTT
>TRBV5-1|-|-|TRBJ2-1
CASSLTRPYQETQFF
TGCGCCAGCAGCTTGACTAGGCCGTACCAAGAGACCCAGTTCTTC
>TRBV15|-|TRBD1|TRBJ2-1
CATRTGDREYNEQFF
TGTGCCACCAGGACAGGGGACCGGGAATACAATGAGCAGTTCTTC
>TRBV10-2|-|TRBD2|TRBJ2-1
CASSTGLAFPNNEQFF
TGCGCCAGCAGCACGGGACTAGCGTTTCCCAACAATGAGCAGTTCTTC
>TRBV11-1|once|-|TRBJ1-1
CASSALQGTEAFF
TGTGCCAGCAGCGCGCTACAGGGAACTGAAGCTTTCTTT
>TRBV10-3|-|-|TRBJ2-7
CAISYRDEQYF
TGTGCCATCAGCTACAGGGACGAGCAGTACTTC
>TRBV12-3/TRBV12-4|few|-|TRBJ1-2
CASSRLLGGKDGYTF
TGTGCCAGCAGTCGTCTACTGGGGGGCAAGGATGGCTACACCTTC
>TRBV12-3/TRBV12-4|-|-|TRBJ2-1
CASARDGGKFF
TGTGCCAGCGCGCGGGACGGGGGAAAGTTCTTC
>TRBV7-2|few|-|TRBJ1-2
CASSLGFRVRDGDGYTF
TGTGCCAGCAGCTTAGGGTTTAGAGTGAGGGATGGGGATGGCTACACCTTC
>TRBV9|-|-|TRBJ2-1
CASSVDETQFF
TGTGCCAGCAGCGTAGACGAGACCCAGTTCTTC
>TRBV7-3|-|-|TRBJ1-1
CASSLSSTGMNTEAFF
TGTGCCAGCAGCTTATCTAGCACAGGGATGAACACTGAAGCTTTCTTT
>TRBV20-1|few|-|TRBJ1-4
CSASTRSGLFF
TGCAGTGCCTCGACAAGGAGTGGACTGTTTTTT
>TRBV12-3/TRBV12-4|few|-|TRBJ1-2
CASSLSGGHYGYTF
TGTGCCAGCAGTTTATCGGGCGGGCACTATGGCTACACCTTC
>TRBV7-2|-|TRBD1|TRBJ2-2
CASTGQVDTGELFF
TGTGCCAGCACGGGACAGGTGGACACCGGGGAGCTGTTTTTT
>TRBV5-5|few|TRBD2|TRBJ2-4
CASSRLAGNIQYF
TGTGCCAGCAGCCGACTAGCGGGGAACATTCAGTACTTC
>TRBV6-1|-|TRBD1|TRBJ1-4
CASSPSTGGSRTNEKLFF
TGTGCCAGCAGTCCTTCGACAGGGGGCTCGAGAACTAATGAAAAACTGTTTTTT
>TRBV2|once|TRBD2|TRBJ2-3
CASMWSGAADTQYF
TGTGCCAGCATGTGGAGCGGGGCAGCAGATACGCAGTATTTT
>TRBV7-2|few|TRBD1|TRBJ1-2
CASSLDRVGNGYTF
TGTGCCAGCAGCTTGGACAGGGTTGGGAATGGCTACACCTTC
>TRBV5-1|few|-|TRBJ2-3
CASSLTAHRANLQDTQYF
TGCGCCAGCAGCCTAACCGCCCACCGGGCGAACTTACAAGATACGCAGTATTTT
>TRBV20-1|-|TRBD2|TRBJ2-5
CSLAGRSTETQYF
TGCAGTCTAGCGGGGCGAAGTACAGAGACCCAGTACTTC
>TRBV20-1|-|TRBD2|TRBJ2-3
CSARSTPGTSGGLSTDTQYF
TGCAGTGCTAGATCCACTCCCGGGACTAGCGGGGGCCTTAGCACAGATACGCAGTATTTT
>TRBV25-1|few|-|TRBJ2-7
CASSDSLGRTTYNEQYF
TGTGCCAGCAGTGACTCCCTCGGACGTACGACCTACAATGAGCAGTACTTC
>TRBV20-1|-|-|TRBJ2-1
CSARMAHSNEQFF
TGCAGTGCTAGAATGGCACATTCCAATGAGCAGTTCTTC
>TRBV14|many|-|TRBJ1-2
CASSQTANYGYTF
TGTGCCAGCAGTCAGACAGCTAACTATGGCTACACCTTC
>TRBV27|-|-|TRBJ2-3
CASSLSGFADTQYF
TGTGCCAGCAGTTTATCGGGGTTCGCAGATACGCAGTATTTT
>TRBV6-1|-|TRBD2|TRBJ2-3
CASSALAGDTDTQYF
TGTGCCAGCAGTGCCCTAGCGGGTGACACAGATACGCAGTATTTT
>TRBV27|few|TRBD2|TRBJ2-3
CASSSLTSGSTDTQYF
TGTGCCAGCAGTTCGTTGACTAGCGGGAGCACAGATACGCAGTATTTT
>TRBV12-3/TRBV12-4|-|-|TRBJ2-2
CATGLENTGELFF
TGTGCCACAGGGTTAGAGAACACCGGGGAGCTGTTTTTT
>TRBV7-9|few|-|TRBJ2-7
CASSFSAPYEQYF
TGTGCCAGCAGCTTCTCAGCCCCCTACGAGCAGTACTTC
>TRBV14|few|-|TRBJ2-7
CASSQVPGAYEQYF
TGTGCCAGCAGCCAAGTCCCAGGGGCCTACGAGCAGTACTTC
>TRBV28|-|-|TRBJ1-4
CAGGSIGATNEKLFF
TGTGCCGGAGGTTCGATCGGTGCAACTAATGAAAAACTGTTTTTT
>TRBV7-8|few|TRBD1|TRBJ1-1
CASSLDSNRGGNTEAFF
TGTGCCAGCAGCTTAGATTCTAACAGGGGTGGAAACACTGAAGCTTTCTTT
>TRBV7-9|-|-|TRBJ1-2
CASSLGDPTLYGYTF
TGTGCCAGCAGCTTAGGGGATCCGACCCTCTATGGCTACACCTTC
>TRBV7-6|-|-|TRBJ1-1
CASSFESSNTEAFF
TGTGCCAGCAGCTTCGAGAGTAGTAACACTGAAGCTTTCTTT
>TRBV2|few|TRBD1|TRBJ1-1
CARDRGNTEAFF
TGTGCCAGAGACAGGGGGAACACTGAAGCTTTCTTT
>TRBV4-3|-|-|TRBJ2-1
CASSQGRGGTQFF
TGCGCCAGCAGCCAAGGCAGGGGCGGGACCCAGTTCTTC
>TRBV29-1|few|-|TRBJ1-2
CSVEDARRSKGYTF
TGCAGCGTTGAAGACGCCCGACGATCTAAAGGCTACACCTTC
>TRBV7-3|-|TRBD1|TRBJ1-6
CASSKTGDRGSPLHF
TGTGCCAGCAGCAAAACGGGGGACAGGGGCTCACCCCTCCACTTT
>TRBV29-1|few|-|TRBJ2-2
CSVVRGTGELFF
TGCAGCGTTGTAAGGGGGACCGGGGAGCTGTTTTTT
>TRBV10-3|-|TRBD1|TRBJ2-7
CAISESGDRAYNEQYF
TGTGCCATCAGTGAGTCAGGGGACAGGGCCTACAATGAGCAGTACTTC
>TRBV30|-|-|TRBJ1-1
CAWSRIGQEIRTEAFF
TGTGCCTGGAGTCGGATAGGGCAGGAAATAAGGACTGAAGCTTTCTTT
>TRBV18|-|-|TRBJ2-7
CASSPIGAGASYGQYF
TGTGCCAGCTCACCGATAGGGGCAGGAGCCTCCTACGGGCAGTACTTC
>TRBV20-1|once|-|TRBJ1-2
CSASWEWQPNGYTF
TGCAGTGCTAGTTGGGAGTGGCAGCCTAATGGCTACACCTTC
>TRBV2|-|-|TRBJ2-4
CASSGGTGSAKNIQYF
TGTGCCAGCAGTGGGGGTACCGGGTCCGCCAAAAACATTCAGTACTTC
>TRBV12-3/TRBV12-4|few|TRBD2|TRBJ2-7
CASSGRTSGGTYSYNEQYF
TGTGCCAGCAGCGGCAGGACTAGCGGGGGGACCTACTCCTACAATGAGCAGTACTTC
>TRBV2|few|-|TRBJ1-1
CASWYGTEAFF
TGTGCCAGCTGGTACGGGACAGAAGCTTTCTTT
>TRBV7-2|few|TRBD1|TRBJ2-1
CASSLKGQRFF
TGTGCCAGCAGCTTAAAGGGACAGCGGTTCTTC
>TRBV20-1|-|-|TRBJ2-6
CSVEGRANVLTF
TGCAGTGTTGAGGGCAGGGCCAACGTCCTGACTTTC
>TRBV20-1|-|TRBD1|TRBJ1-6
CSASAPTGAGNSPLHF
TGCAGTGCTAGTGCCCCGACAGGGGCCGGGAATTCACCCCTCCACTTT
>TRBV4-1|-|TRBD1|TRBJ1-1
CASSQPAGQGPEAFF
TGCGCCAGCAGCCAACCTGCGGGACAGGGGCCTGAAGCTTTCTTT
>TRBV3-1|-|-|TRBJ1-1
CASSYFDRMNTEAFF
TGTGCCAGCAGCTACTTCGACAGGATGAACACTGAAGCTTTCTTT